These 7 T cell receptor beta chains were sequenced from one sample in a study of identical twins. TCRdb passed the 5' RACE reads through MiXCR, listing each CDR3 protein once. The sample includes a few hundred thousand distinct CDR3 sequences, approximately 8.8% seen only once; the top ten take about 8.1%. The sample consisted of naive T cells sorted from blood. These receptors originate from a woman aged 50 to 65 in good health.

The CDR3, as DNA: TGTGCCACCAGCAGAGATAGGCAAATCTATGGCTACACCTTC. It encodes CATSRDRQIYGYTF. This chain links TRBV15 with TRBJ1-2; D is uncertain. V lost 0 bases to trimming and J lost 4 bases, with 9 bases between them. The V gene's germline CDR1 is LNHNV and CDR2 YYDKDF (reference sequence). CDR3 length equals 14 residues.

The V call is TRBV20-1, the J call TRBJ2-2; 8 bases map to TRBD2. Germline CDR1 and CDR2: DFQATT and SNEGSKA (reference sequence). CDR3 length equals 15 residues. V dropped 6 bases and J dropped 0; count of bases not matched to a gene: 6. CDR3 DNA: TGCAGTGCCGAGACGACTAGCGCGAACACCGGGGAGCTGTTTTTT. It specifies CSAETTSANTGELFF.

The J gene is TRBJ2-5, the V gene TRBV18; 9 nucleotides align to TRBD2. This CDR3 is built from 16 residues. CDR1 KGHSH and CDR2 LQKENI come from the germline V gene. V was pared by 2 bases and J by 1 base, with 5 bases of the junction left unmatched. The CDR3 nucleotides read TGTGCCAGCTCACCAGGAATAGCGGGAGCCCAAGAGACCCAGTACTTC. Translated: CASSPGIAGAQETQYF.

The rearrangement links TRBV10-1 to TRBJ2-7, with D tentatively TRBD1 or TRBD2 (5 bases each). Germline V gives CDR1 WNHNN, CDR2 SYGVQD (reference sequence). The CDR3 runs 14 residues. With 6 bases removed from V and 3 bases from J, the gap between germline ends came to 15 bases. CDR3 nucleotide sequence: TGCGCCAGCAGCTACTTGGGACGGATCTACGAGCAGTACGTC. Protein sequence: CASSYLGRIYEQYV.

This clonotype was observed at least ten times. The rearrangement uses TRBV12-3 or TRBV12-4 and TRBJ2-1; D not resolved. V lost 3 bases to trimming and J lost 8 bases, with 11 bases between them. The CDR3 sequence is 13 residues long. The CDR3 DNA sequence: TGTGCCAGCAGTTTTTTGGCTAGTTATGAGCAGTTCTTC. Protein sequence: CASSFLASYEQFF.

The chain uses TRBV2 and TRBJ2-5; TRBD1 might be the D (5 bases). This CDR3 is built from 14 residues. V lost 7 bases to trimming and J lost 2 bases, with 14 bases between them. Germline CDR1 and CDR2: SNHLY and FYNNEI. The CDR3: CASTPTEQQETQYF. In DNA, the CDR3 is TGTGCCAGCACACCGACAGAACAACAAGAGACCCAGTACTTC.

This clonotype has more than one count but fewer than ten. The chain links TRBV29-1 to TRBJ1-2; possibly TRBD1 for D (6 bases). The germline CDR1 and CDR2 sequences are SQVTM and ANQGSEA. V was shortened by 3 bases and J by 5 bases, with 10 bases between the two germline ends. The CDR3 spans 12 residues. CDR3 sequence: CSVDGGLYGYTF. In nucleotides, the CDR3 is TGCAGCGTTGACGGGGGGCTGTATGGCTACACCTTC.